One and the same sample provided the 15 T cell receptor beta chains below, sequenced in a study of blood T cell repertoires in COVID-19 (dated by TCRdb to about 2020). The library was prepared using the immunoSEQ multiplex PCR assay. TCRdb took over this immuneACCESS table, retaining in-frame rearrangements with V and J assigned. Such tables are incomplete; in checked studies, under half of the missing clones stem from an unresolved V gene, and the remainder is unexplained. The table for this sample lists around 400,000 clones; approximately 91% of them were counted only once. About 0.78% of the sample lies in the top ten. Sample: PBMCs or T cells enriched from blood (not recorded which). All receptors come from a woman aged 40 to 55 who had been exposed to COVID-19.

The chain combines TRBV7-9 with TRBJ1-3; D is possibly TRBD1 (5 bases). The CDR3 covers 13 residues. Germline assignment: CDR1 SEHNR and CDR2 FQNEAQ (reference sequence). The V end lost 3 bases, the J end lost 6 bases, and 9 bases lay between the germline ends. Written as DNA, the CDR3 is TGTGCCAGCAGCTTGGGCAGGGAAAACACCATATATTTT. It specifies CASSLGRENTIYF.

Turning to this clone: A read error is the likely source, as a far larger clone sits one nucleotide away. The chain combines TRBV5-4 with TRBJ2-1, with TRBD2 as a possible D gene (6 bases). This CDR3 is 14 amino acids long. Looked up from germline, CDR1 is SGHNT and CDR2 is YYREEE (reference sequence). V gave up 4 bases and J gave up 0 bases, with 8 bases separating them. CDR3 coding DNA: TGTGCCAGCAGCCGGGAGAGCTCCTACAATGAGCAGTTCTTC. Translating it yields CASSRESSYNEQFF.

The CDR3 sequence is CAWTRGQSYNEQFF. The CDR3 DNA sequence: TGTGCCTGGACCAGGGGGCAGTCCTACAATGAGCAGTTCTTC. The chain joins TRBV30 to TRBJ2-1; 8 bases map to TRBD1. CDR3 length equals 14 residues. Germline CDR1 is GTSNPN and CDR2 is SVGIG (reference sequence). The J segment lost 1 base and the V segment lost 4 bases, leaving 3 bases of the junction unmatched.

The chain recombines TRBV5-4 with TRBJ2-1; TRBD2 is a possible D gene (6 bases). The CDR3 has 13 amino acids. Trimming took off 4 bases at V and 7 bases at J, with 12 bases between the two ends. CDR1 and CDR2 from the germline V gene are SGHNT and YYREEE (reference sequence). The CDR3 here is CASSPPTSNEQFF. CDR3 coding DNA: TGTGCCAGCAGCCCGCCGACTAGTAATGAGCAGTTCTTC.

The chain carries TRBV29-1 and TRBJ1-4, with a possible D match to TRBD1 (5 bases). The CDR3 consists of 12 residues. Germline CDR1 SQVTM, CDR2 ANQGSEA. V was pared by 5 bases and J by 8 bases, with 12 bases between. CDR3 loop: CSVRSGGEKLFF. The CDR3 DNA reads TGCAGCGTTCGCTCGGGGGGGGAAAAACTGTTTTTT.

The gene calls are TRBV30 and TRBJ1-1, with D perhaps matching TRBD1 (6 bases). Trimming took off 5 bases at V and 1 base at J, with 8 bases between the two ends. Germline V gene sequence: CDR1 GTSNPN, CDR2 SVGIG (reference sequence). There are 12 residues in the CDR3. CDR3 bases: TGTGCCTGGGAACAGGGGAACACTGAAGCTTTCTTT. It codes for CAWEQGNTEAFF.

The chain joins TRBV7-2 to TRBJ1-1, with D possibly matching TRBD1 (5 bases). Germline assignment: CDR1 SGHTA and CDR2 FQGNSA. This CDR3 is built from 14 residues. V gave up 5 bases and J gave up 6 bases, with 16 bases separating them. The CDR3 loop reads CASSLVRGRSEAFF. As DNA, the CDR3 is TGTGCCAGCAGCCTTGTTCGGGGGAGATCTGAAGCTTTCTTT.

The gene calls are TRBV5-1 and TRBJ2-1; 7 bases line up with TRBD1. Losses at the gene ends were 1 base for V and 2 bases for J; bases not matched to a gene: 6. The CDR3 extends over 16 amino acids. Germline assignment: CDR1 SGHRS and CDR2 YFSETQ. CDR3 nucleotide sequence: TGCGCCAGCAGCTTGTCTTTGGACAGGACCTACAATGAGCAGTTCTTC. Amino acids: CASSLSLDRTYNEQFF.

V is TRBV5-1 and J is TRBJ1-1, with D perhaps TRBD1 (5 bases). CDR3 length: 17 residues. Germline CDR1 and CDR2: SGHRS and YFSETQ. The V gene lost 4 bases and the J gene lost 1 base, with 20 bases spanning the gap. The CDR3: CASSRGDGDSWNTEAFF. CDR3 DNA sequence: TGCGCCAGCAGCCGTGGTGACGGGGACTCCTGGAACACTGAAGCTTTCTTT.

This clone was recorded once. This chain connects TRBV13 to TRBJ2-7; a possible D gene is TRBD1 (6 bases). The germline CDR1 and CDR2 sequences are PRHDT and FYEKMQ (reference sequence). Trimming stripped 5 bases from V and 4 bases from J, with 24 bases between. The length of the CDR3 is 17 residues. CDR3 sequence (DNA): TGTGCCAGCAGCGCTACAGGGTTGCCCGCTCCTATTTACGAGCAGTACTTC. Translation: CASSATGLPAPIYEQYF.

This clone showed up just once. The chain couples TRBV29-1 to TRBJ1-2; the D gene is possibly TRBD1 (6 bases). From germline, CDR1 is SQVTM and CDR2 ANQGSEA. The CDR3 covers 12 residues. V was shortened by 7 bases and J by 2 bases, with 11 bases between the two germline ends. CDR3: CSGKGHNYGYTF. The DNA for the CDR3 is TGCAGCGGAAAGGGACACAACTATGGCTACACCTTC. Full variable domain (outside the CDR3, taken from reference TRBV29-1 and TRBJ1-2): SAVISQKPSRDICQRGTSLTIQCQVDSQVTMMFWYRQQPGQSLTLIATANQGSEATYESGFVIDKFPISRPNLTFSTLTVSNMSPEDSSIYLCSGKGHNYGYTFGSGTRLTVV.

The chain is built from TRBV30 and TRBJ2-3; 8 nucleotides agree with TRBD2. V shed 6 bases, J shed 2 bases, and the junction held 10 bases outside the gene matches. The germline CDR1 and CDR2 sequences are GTSNPN and SVGIG (reference sequence). CDR3 length: 15 amino acids. This CDR3 is CACWAGGRLTDTQYF. CDR3 DNA sequence: TGTGCCTGTTGGGCGGGGGGCCGTCTCACAGATACGCAGTATTTT.

The chain is built from TRBV6-5 and TRBJ1-2; TRBD1 matches at 12 bases. Trimming cost V 6 bases and J 8 bases; bases outside gene matches: 7. CDR3 length: 14 residues. Germline V gene sequence: CDR1 MNHEY, CDR2 SVGAGI. The CDR3 sequence: CASSAGTGGIGYTF. Here the CDR3 DNA reads TGTGCCAGCAGCGCCGGGACAGGGGGCATCGGCTACACCTTC.

This chain links TRBV19 with TRBJ2-1, with 11 bases lining up with TRBD2. The germline CDR1 and CDR2 sequences are LNHDA and SQIVND (reference sequence). Trimming removed 3 bases from V and 2 bases from J; junction bases left unmatched: 6. There are 17 residues in the CDR3. This CDR3 is CASSMLPSGRPYNEQFF. Here the CDR3 DNA reads TGTGCCAGTAGTATGCTTCCTAGCGGGAGGCCCTACAATGAGCAGTTCTTC. Based on the CDR3 plus reference TRBV19 and TRBJ2-1, the full variable domain is DGGITQSPKYLFRKEGQNVTLSCEQNLNHDAMYWYRQDPGQGLRLIYYSQIVNDFQKGDIAEGYSVSREKKESFPLTVTSAQKNPTAFYLCASSMLPSGRPYNEQFFGPGTRLTVL.

This chain uses TRBV7-2 with TRBJ2-3; 7 bases align to TRBD2. Germline CDR1 reads SGHTA; CDR2 reads FQGNSA. The CDR3 is 17 amino acids. The ends lost 5 bases at V and 8 bases at J; junction bases unmatched: 19. CDR3 in DNA: TGTGCCAGCAGCCGCCGTGTCCCGCGCGGGAGTGGTGGTACGCAGTATTTT. Its protein is CASSRRVPRGSGGTQYF.